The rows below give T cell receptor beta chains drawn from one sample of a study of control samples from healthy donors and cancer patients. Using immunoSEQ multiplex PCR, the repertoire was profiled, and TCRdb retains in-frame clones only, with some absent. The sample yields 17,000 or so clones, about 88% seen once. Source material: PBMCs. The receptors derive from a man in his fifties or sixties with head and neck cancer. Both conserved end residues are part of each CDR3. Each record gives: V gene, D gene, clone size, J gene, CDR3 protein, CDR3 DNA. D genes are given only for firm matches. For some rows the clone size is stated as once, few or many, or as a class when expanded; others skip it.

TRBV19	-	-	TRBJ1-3	CASRGERQATSGNTIYF	TGTGCCAGTAGAGGGGAACGGCAGGCAACCTCTGGAAACACCATATATTTT
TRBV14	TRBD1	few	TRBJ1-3	CASTFPGQGSGNTIYF	TGTGCCAGCACTTTTCCGGGACAGGGATCTGGAAACACCATATATTTT
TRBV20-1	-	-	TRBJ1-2	CSARRESGYTF	TGCAGTGCTAGAAGAGAGTCTGGCTACACCTTC
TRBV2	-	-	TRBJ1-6	CASSDERGRGLDSPLHF	TGTGCCAGCAGTGACGAGAGGGGGAGGGGTTTGGATTCACCCCTCCACTTT
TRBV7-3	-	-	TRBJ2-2	CASSQSFTGELFF	TGTGCCAGCAGCCAAAGCTTCACCGGGGAGCTGTTTTTT
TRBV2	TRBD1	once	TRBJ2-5	CASGTDLDLGSQYF	TGTGCCAGCGGGACAGACCTTGACTTAGGAAGCCAGTACTTC
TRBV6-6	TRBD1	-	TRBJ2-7	CASSPGQSLYEQYF	TGTGCCAGCAGCCCGGGACAGTCTCTCTACGAGCAGTACTTC
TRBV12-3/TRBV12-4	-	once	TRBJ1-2	CASSPGANYGYTF	TGTGCCAGCAGCCCAGGCGCTAACTATGGCTACACCTTC
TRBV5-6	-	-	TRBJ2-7	CASSLGGIQTYEQYF	TGTGCCAGCAGCTTAGGCGGGATCCAGACCTACGAGCAGTACTTC
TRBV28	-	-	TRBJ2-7	CASSSPTASYEQYF	TGTGCCAGCAGTTCCCCGACAGCCTCCTACGAGCAGTACTTC
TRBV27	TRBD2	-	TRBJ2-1	CASSSGTDYFNEQFF	TGTGCCAGCAGTAGCGGGACGGATTATTTCAATGAGCAGTTCTTC
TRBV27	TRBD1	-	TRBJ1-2	CATRTTGEAGYTF	TGTGCCACCAGGACCACAGGGGAGGCTGGCTACACCTTC
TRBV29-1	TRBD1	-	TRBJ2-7	CSLRTGGAYF	TGCAGCCTTCGAACAGGGGGCGCGTACTTC
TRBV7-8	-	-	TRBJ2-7	CASSLAFSGWDSRGFEQYF	TGTGCCAGCAGCTTAGCTTTTAGTGGGTGGGACTCTAGAGGGTTCGAGCAGTACTTC
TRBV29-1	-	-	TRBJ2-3	CSVPIGRPTDTQYF	TGCAGCGTTCCTATCGGACGTCCCACAGATACGCAGTATTTT
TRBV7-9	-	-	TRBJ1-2	CASSLETGQYGYTF	TGTGCCAGCAGCCTGGAGACCGGACAGTATGGCTACACCTTC
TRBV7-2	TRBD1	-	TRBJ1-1	CASSLPPGQGAREAFF	TGTGCCAGCAGCTTGCCCCCCGGACAGGGGGCACGCGAAGCTTTCTTT
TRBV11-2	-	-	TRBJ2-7	CASSPGPKQYF	TGTGCCAGCAGTCCAGGGCCAAAGCAGTACTTC
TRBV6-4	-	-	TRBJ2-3	CASSEEVWGPQQYF	TGTGCCAGCAGCGAGGAGGTGTGGGGCCCACAGCAGTATTTT
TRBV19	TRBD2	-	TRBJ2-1	CASSIMGLGDEQFF	TGTGCCAGTAGTATAATGGGACTAGGGGATGAGCAGTTCTTC
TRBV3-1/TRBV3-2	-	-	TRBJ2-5	CASSQGETQYF	TGTGCCAGCAGCCAAGGAGAGACCCAGTACTTC
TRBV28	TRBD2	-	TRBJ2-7	CASRVGGSNYEQYF	TGTGCCAGCAGAGTCGGGGGGTCTAACTACGAGCAGTACTTC
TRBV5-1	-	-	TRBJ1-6	CASSLGQIDSPLHF	TGCGCCAGCAGCTTGGGGCAGATTGATTCACCCCTCCACTTT
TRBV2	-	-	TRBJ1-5	CASSPTGRDPQHF	TGTGCCAGCAGTCCTACTGGCAGGGATCCCCAGCATTTT
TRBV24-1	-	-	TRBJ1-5	CATKDTYSNQPQHF	TGTGCCACCAAAGACACCTATAGCAATCAGCCCCAGCATTTT
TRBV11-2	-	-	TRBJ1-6	CASSVGSGAPLHF	TGTGCCAGCAGCGTCGGGAGTGGGGCACCCCTCCACTTT
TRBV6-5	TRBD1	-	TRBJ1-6	CASSYRTGANSPLHF	TGTGCCAGCAGTTACCGGACAGGAGCTAATTCACCCCTCCACTTT
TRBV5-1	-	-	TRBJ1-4	CASSLRQGGEKLFF	TGCGCCAGCAGCTTGCGGCAGGGTGGGGAAAAACTGTTTTTT
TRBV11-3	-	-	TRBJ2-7	CASSPHSGTEQYF	TGTGCCAGCAGCCCACACTCAGGGACCGAGCAGTACTTC